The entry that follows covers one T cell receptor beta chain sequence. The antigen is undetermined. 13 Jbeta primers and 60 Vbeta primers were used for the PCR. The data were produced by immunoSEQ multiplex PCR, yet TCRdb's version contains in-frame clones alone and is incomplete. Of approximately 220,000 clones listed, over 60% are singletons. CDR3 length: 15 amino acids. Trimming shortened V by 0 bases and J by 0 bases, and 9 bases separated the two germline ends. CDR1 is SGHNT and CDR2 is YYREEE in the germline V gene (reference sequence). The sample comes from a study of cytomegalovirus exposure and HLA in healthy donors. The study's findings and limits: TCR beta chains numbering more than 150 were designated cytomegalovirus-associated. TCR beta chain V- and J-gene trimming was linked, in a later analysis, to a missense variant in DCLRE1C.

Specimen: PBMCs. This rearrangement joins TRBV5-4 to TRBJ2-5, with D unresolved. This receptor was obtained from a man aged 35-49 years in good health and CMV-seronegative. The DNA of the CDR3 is TGTGCCAGCAGCTTGGCCGGGTGGGACCAAGAGACCCAGTACTTC. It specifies CASSLAGWDQETQYF.